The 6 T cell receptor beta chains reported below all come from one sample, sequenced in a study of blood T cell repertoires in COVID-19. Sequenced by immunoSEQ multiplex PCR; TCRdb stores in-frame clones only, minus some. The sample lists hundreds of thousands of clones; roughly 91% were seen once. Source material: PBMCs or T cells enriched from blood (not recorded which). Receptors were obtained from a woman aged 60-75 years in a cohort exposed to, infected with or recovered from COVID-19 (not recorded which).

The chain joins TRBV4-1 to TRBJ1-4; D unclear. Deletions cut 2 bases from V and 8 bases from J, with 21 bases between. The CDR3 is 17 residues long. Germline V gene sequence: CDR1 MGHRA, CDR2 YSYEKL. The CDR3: CASSQPAEGFFNEKLFF. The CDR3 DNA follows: TGCGCCAGCAGCCAACCGGCAGAGGGTTTTTTTAACGAAAAACTGTTTTTT.

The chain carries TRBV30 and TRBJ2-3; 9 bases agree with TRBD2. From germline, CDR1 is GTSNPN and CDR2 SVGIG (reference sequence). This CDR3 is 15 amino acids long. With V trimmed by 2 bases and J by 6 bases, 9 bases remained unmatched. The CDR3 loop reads CAWSRNSGSADTQYF. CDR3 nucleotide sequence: TGTGCCTGGAGTAGGAATAGCGGGAGTGCGGATACGCAGTATTTT.

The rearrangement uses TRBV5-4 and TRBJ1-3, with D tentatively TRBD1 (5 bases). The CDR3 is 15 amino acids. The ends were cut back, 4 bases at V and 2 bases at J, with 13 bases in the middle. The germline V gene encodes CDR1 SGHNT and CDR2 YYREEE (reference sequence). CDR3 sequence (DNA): TGTGCCAGCAGCCCGGACCGGGGGACTGGAAACACCATATATTTT. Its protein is CASSPDRGTGNTIYF.

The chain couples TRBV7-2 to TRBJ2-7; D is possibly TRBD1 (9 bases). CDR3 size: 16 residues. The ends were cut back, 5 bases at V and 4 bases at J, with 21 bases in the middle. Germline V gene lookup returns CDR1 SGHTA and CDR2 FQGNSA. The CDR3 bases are TGTGCCAGCAGCCAACGGGGGGGGACAGGGACTTACGAGCAGTACTTC. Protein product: CASSQRGGTGTYEQYF.

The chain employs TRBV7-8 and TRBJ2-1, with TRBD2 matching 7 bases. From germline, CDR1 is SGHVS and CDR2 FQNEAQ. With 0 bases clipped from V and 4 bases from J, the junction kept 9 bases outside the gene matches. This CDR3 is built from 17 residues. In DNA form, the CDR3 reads TGTGCCAGCAGCTTAGCGGGAGGGGCCCGCCGATACAATGAGCAGTTCTTC. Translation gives CASSLAGGARRYNEQFF. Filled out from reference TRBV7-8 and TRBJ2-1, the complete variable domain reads GAGVSQSPRYKVAKRGQDVALRCDPISGHVSLFWYQQALGQGPEFLTYFQNEAQLDKSGLPSDRFFAERPEGSVSTLKIQRTQQEDSAVYLCASSLAGGARRYNEQFFGPGTRLTVL.

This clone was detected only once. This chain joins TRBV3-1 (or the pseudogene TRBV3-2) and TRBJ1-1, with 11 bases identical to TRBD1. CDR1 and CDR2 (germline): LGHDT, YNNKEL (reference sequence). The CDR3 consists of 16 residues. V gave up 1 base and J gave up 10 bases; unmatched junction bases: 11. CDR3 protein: CASSQALDRGRRIAFF. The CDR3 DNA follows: TGTGCCAGCAGCCAAGCTCTGGACAGGGGGCGAAGGATAGCTTTCTTT.